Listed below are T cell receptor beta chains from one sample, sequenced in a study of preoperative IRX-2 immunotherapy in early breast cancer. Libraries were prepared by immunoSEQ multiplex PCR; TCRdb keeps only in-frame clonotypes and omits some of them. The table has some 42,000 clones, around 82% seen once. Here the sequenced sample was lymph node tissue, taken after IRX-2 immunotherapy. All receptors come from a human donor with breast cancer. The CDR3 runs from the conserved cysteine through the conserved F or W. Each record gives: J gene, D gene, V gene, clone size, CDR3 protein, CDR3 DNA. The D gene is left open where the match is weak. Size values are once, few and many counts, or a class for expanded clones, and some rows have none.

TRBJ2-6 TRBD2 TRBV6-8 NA CASSYSGTGANVLTF TGTGCCAGCAGTTATAGCGGGACCGGGGCCAACGTCCTGACTTTC
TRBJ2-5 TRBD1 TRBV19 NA CASSQDRGQTQYF TGTGCCAGTAGTCAGGACAGGGGTCAGACCCAGTACTTC
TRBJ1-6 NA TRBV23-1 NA CASSQDAFGGLNSPLHF TGCGCCAGCAGCCAAGATGCATTCGGGGGGCTTAATTCACCCCTCCACTTT
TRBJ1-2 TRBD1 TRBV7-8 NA CASKGGINYGYTF TGTGCCAGCAAAGGGGGCATTAACTATGGCTACACCTTC
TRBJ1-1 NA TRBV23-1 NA CASSQDAQGMSWNTEAFF TGCGCCAGCAGCCAAGATGCGCAGGGAATGTCATGGAACACTGAAGCTTTCTTT
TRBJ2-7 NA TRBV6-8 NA CASSYLRGAYEQYF TGTGCCAGCAGTTATCTCAGGGGTGCCTACGAGCAGTACTTC
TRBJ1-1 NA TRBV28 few CASRKGGGMNTEAFF TGTGCCAGCAGAAAAGGAGGAGGAATGAACACTGAAGCTTTCTTT
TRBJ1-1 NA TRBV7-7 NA CASSLVSRATEAFF TGTGCCAGCAGCTTAGTAAGCAGGGCCACTGAAGCTTTCTTT
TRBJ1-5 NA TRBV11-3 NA CASSLDGPNQPQHF TGTGCCAGCAGCTTGGATGGACCCAATCAGCCCCAGCATTTT
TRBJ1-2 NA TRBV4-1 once CASSSTGGRGYTF TGCGCCAGCAGCTCTACGGGGGGACGGGGCTACACCTTC
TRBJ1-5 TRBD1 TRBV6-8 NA CASRTDRAGQPQHF TGTGCCAGCAGAACCGACAGGGCGGGTCAGCCCCAGCATTTT
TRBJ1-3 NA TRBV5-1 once CASSLAPSTHSGNTIYF TGCGCCAGCAGCTTGGCCCCCAGCACACACTCTGGAAACACCATATATTTT
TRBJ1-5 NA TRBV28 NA CASKGQGNNQPQHF TGTGCCAGCAAGGGGCAGGGAAACAATCAGCCCCAGCATTTT
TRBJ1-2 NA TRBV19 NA CASSNNYGYTF TGTGCCAGTAGTAATAACTATGGCTACACCTTC
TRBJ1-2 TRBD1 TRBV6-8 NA CASSQGQGRGWGYTF TGTGCCAGCAGTCAGGGACAGGGGCGGGGATGGGGCTACACCTTC
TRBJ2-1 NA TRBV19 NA CASSMGVRYSYNEQFF TGTGCCAGTAGTATGGGAGTCCGTTACTCCTACAATGAGCAGTTCTTC
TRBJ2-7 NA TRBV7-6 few CASSPLLGDLEEQYF TGTGCCAGCAGCCCATTGTTAGGGGACCTTGAGGAGCAGTACTTC
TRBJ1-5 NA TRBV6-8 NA CASSYRVGINQPQHF TGTGCCAGCAGTTACAGGGTTGGGATTAATCAGCCCCAGCATTTT